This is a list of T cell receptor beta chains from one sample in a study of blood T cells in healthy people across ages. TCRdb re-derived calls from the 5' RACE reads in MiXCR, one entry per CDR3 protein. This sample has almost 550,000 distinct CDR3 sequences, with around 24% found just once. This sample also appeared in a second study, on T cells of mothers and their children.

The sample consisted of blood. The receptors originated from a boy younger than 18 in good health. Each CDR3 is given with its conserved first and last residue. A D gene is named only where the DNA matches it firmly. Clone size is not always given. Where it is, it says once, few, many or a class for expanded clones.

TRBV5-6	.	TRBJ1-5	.	TGTGCCAGCAGCTGGTGGACAGTCAATCAGCCCCAGCATTTT	CASSWWTVNQPQHF
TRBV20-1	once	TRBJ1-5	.	TGCAGTGCTAGAGAAGACTCTGGGTTGGCCCAGCATTTT	CSAREDSGLAQHF
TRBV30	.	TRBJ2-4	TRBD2	TGTGCCTGGAGTGTGCCCGTCGGGCGGGGGGAAGCCAAAAACATTCAGTACTTC	CAWSVPVGRGEAKNIQYF
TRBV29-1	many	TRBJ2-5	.	TGCAGCGTTGAAATTTACCAAGAGACCCAGTACTTC	CSVEIYQETQYF
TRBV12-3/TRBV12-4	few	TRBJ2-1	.	TGTGCCAGCAGCCTGCAGATCGGGGGTTCCTACAATGAGCAGTTCTTC	CASSLQIGGSYNEQFF
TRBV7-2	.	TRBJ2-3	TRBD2	TGTGCCAGCAGCTTAGCTAGCGGGGATACGCAGTATTTT	CASSLASGDTQYF
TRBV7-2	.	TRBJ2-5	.	TGTGCCAGCAGCTTTGGACAGCGGGCGACCCAGTACTTC	CASSFGQRATQYF
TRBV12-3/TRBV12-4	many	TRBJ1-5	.	TGTGCCAGCAGTTCTCCCTCGCAGCCCCAGCATTTT	CASSSPSQPQHF
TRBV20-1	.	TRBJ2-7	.	TGCAGTGCTCGTGGACCGCGCTACGAGCAGTACTTC	CSARGPRYEQYF
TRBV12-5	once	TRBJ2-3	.	TGTGCTAGTGCTACCGGGGTGGCGGGAAGCACAGATACGCAGTATTTT	CASATGVAGSTDTQYF
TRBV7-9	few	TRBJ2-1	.	TGTGCCAGCAGCGGCGCTCTAGTCGGAAGCTCCTACAATGAGCAGTTCTTC	CASSGALVGSSYNEQFF
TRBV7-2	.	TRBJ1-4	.	TGTGCCAGCAGCTTGATGCAGGGAATAAATGAAAAACTGTTTTTT	CASSLMQGINEKLFF
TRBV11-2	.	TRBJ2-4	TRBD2	TGTGCCAGCAGTCGGACTAGCGGGAGGTATTTAGCCAAAAACATTCAGTACTTC	CASSRTSGRYLAKNIQYF
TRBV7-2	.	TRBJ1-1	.	TGTGCCAGCAGCTTACAGGGTTTCGGCACTGAAGCTTTCTTT	CASSLQGFGTEAFF
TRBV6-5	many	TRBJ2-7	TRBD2	TGTGCCAGCAGCCCGCAGGTGGGAGGGCCCTACGAGCAGTACTTC	CASSPQVGGPYEQYF
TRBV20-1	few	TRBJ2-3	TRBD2	TGCAGTGCTAGAGCTACGGGACTAGCGACCTCCACCCTCACAGATACGCAGTATTTT	CSARATGLATSTLTDTQYF
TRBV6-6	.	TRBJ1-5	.	TGTGCCAGCAGTTACTCGCGCAATCAGCCCCAGCATTTT	CASSYSRNQPQHF
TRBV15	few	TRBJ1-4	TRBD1	TGTGCCACCAGCATGATAGGACAGGGCCACCCAACTAATGAAAAACTGTTTTTT	CATSMIGQGHPTNEKLFF
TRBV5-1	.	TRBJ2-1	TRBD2	TGCGCCAGCGGCCCCGGTCTAGCGGACTACAATGAGCAGTTCTTC	CASGPGLADYNEQFF
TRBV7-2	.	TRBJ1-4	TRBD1	TGTGCCAGCAGCCCCGACAGGGGGACCGGTGAAAAACTGTTTTTT	CASSPDRGTGEKLFF
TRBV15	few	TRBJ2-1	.	TGTGCCACCAGCAGAGAAGGGAGCTCCTACAATGAGCAGTTCTTC	CATSREGSSYNEQFF
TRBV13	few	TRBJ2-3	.	TGTGCCAGCAGCTTACGGGACAATGTAGATACGCAGTATTTT	CASSLRDNVDTQYF